This TCR beta chain was recorded in a study of T cell repertoires in cytomegalovirus infection. This clonotype was found many times. The CDR3 loop spans 13 amino acids. Looked up from germline, CDR1 is SGHTA and CDR2 is FQGNSA. The junction had 2 bases not matched to a gene; V was cut back by 3 bases and J by 8 bases. TCRdb re-derived calls from the reads in MiXCR, one entry per CDR3 protein. The sample has 200,000 to 300,000 distinct CDR3 sequences; roughly 9% are singletons. The chain couples TRBV7-2 to TRBJ1-4; 8 positions agree with TRBD1. This receptor was taken from a human donor in good health (CMV status not recorded). Some clones in this sample may be carry-over from other donors' samples. Input material: PBMCs. DNA for the CDR3: TGTGCCAGCAGCTTGACAGGGGACGAAAAACTGTTTTTT. Its protein product is CASSLTGDEKLFF.